A selection of T cell receptor beta chains follows, all from one sample in a study of control samples from healthy donors and cancer patients. The method was immunoSEQ multiplex PCR; TCRdb's version includes in-frame clones alone and lacks a portion of them. The sample has about 100,000 clones; about 80% are singletons. Sample: blood. The receptors were sampled from a man younger than 30 in good health. Both conserved end residues are part of each CDR3. Fields, in order: J gene, V gene, D gene, clone size, CDR3 protein, CDR3 DNA. A D gene is named only where the DNA matches it firmly. Size is omitted from some rows. Given values are once, few, many or a class for expanded clones.

j_call: TRBJ1-6
v_call: TRBV5-6
d_call: -
clone_size: few
cdr3_aa: CASSLPRTGSPLHF
cdr3_nt: TGTGCCAGCAGCTTACCTCGGACGGGTTCACCCCTCCACTTT

j_call: TRBJ1-1
v_call: TRBV29-1
d_call: -
clone_size: -
cdr3_aa: CSVEAGVNTEAFF
cdr3_nt: TGCAGCGTTGAAGCAGGAGTGAACACTGAAGCTTTCTTT

j_call: TRBJ2-7
v_call: TRBV16
d_call: -
clone_size: once
cdr3_aa: CASSQPRDTYEQYF
cdr3_nt: TGTGCCAGCAGCCAACCGAGGGACACTTACGAGCAGTACTTC

j_call: TRBJ1-5
v_call: TRBV10-2
d_call: -
clone_size: -
cdr3_aa: CASSALWGESNQPQHF
cdr3_nt: TGCGCCAGCAGTGCCTTATGGGGGGAGAGCAATCAGCCCCAGCATTTT

j_call: TRBJ1-5
v_call: TRBV9
d_call: -
clone_size: -
cdr3_aa: CASSVGGQPQHF
cdr3_nt: TGTGCCAGCAGCGTAGGGGGGCAGCCCCAGCATTTT

j_call: TRBJ2-3
v_call: TRBV6-5
d_call: TRBD2
clone_size: many
cdr3_aa: CASSYNIAGTTDTQYF
cdr3_nt: TGTGCCAGCAGCTACAATATAGCGGGGACCACAGATACGCAGTATTTT

j_call: TRBJ1-2
v_call: TRBV6-2/TRBV6-3
d_call: -
clone_size: -
cdr3_aa: CASSYSMGGIRGYTF
cdr3_nt: TGTGCCAGCAGTTACTCGATGGGGGGAATTCGGGGCTACACCTTC

j_call: TRBJ2-3
v_call: TRBV11-3
d_call: -
clone_size: -
cdr3_aa: CASSIDGDTQYF
cdr3_nt: TGTGCCAGCAGCATCGACGGAGATACGCAGTATTTT

j_call: TRBJ2-6
v_call: TRBV5-6
d_call: TRBD1
clone_size: -
cdr3_aa: CASSLEGADTGANVLTF
cdr3_nt: TGTGCCAGCAGCTTGGAGGGGGCGGATACTGGGGCCAACGTCCTGACTTTC

j_call: TRBJ2-2
v_call: TRBV27
d_call: -
clone_size: -
cdr3_aa: CASSFGAATGELFF
cdr3_nt: TGTGCCAGCAGTTTCGGGGCAGCCACCGGGGAGCTGTTTTTT

j_call: TRBJ2-1
v_call: TRBV4-1
d_call: TRBD2
clone_size: -
cdr3_aa: CASSHIGLAAYNEQFF
cdr3_nt: TGCGCCAGCAGCCATATCGGACTAGCGGCATACAATGAGCAGTTCTTC

j_call: TRBJ1-2
v_call: TRBV4-2
d_call: TRBD1
clone_size: -
cdr3_aa: CASSQDQGALIYGYTF
cdr3_nt: TGTGCCAGCAGCCAAGATCAGGGGGCATTGATCTATGGCTACACCTTC

j_call: TRBJ1-3
v_call: TRBV19
d_call: -
clone_size: -
cdr3_aa: CASSIGAGTGNTIYF
cdr3_nt: TGTGCCAGTAGTATAGGGGCAGGGACTGGAAACACCATATATTTT

j_call: TRBJ1-1
v_call: TRBV7-8
d_call: -
clone_size: -
cdr3_aa: CASNSLGTGASIGTEAFF
cdr3_nt: TGTGCCAGCAACAGCCTAGGCACCGGCGCGTCGATAGGCACTGAAGCTTTCTTT

j_call: TRBJ2-3
v_call: TRBV4-1
d_call: TRBD2
clone_size: -
cdr3_aa: CASSQVPSGGWTDTQYF
cdr3_nt: TGCGCCAGCAGCCAAGTGCCTAGCGGGGGGTGGACAGATACGCAGTATTTT

j_call: TRBJ2-1
v_call: TRBV29-1
d_call: TRBD2
clone_size: -
cdr3_aa: CSVEDERGGRQQFF
cdr3_nt: TGCAGCGTTGAAGATGAGCGGGGGGGCCGCCAGCAGTTCTTC

j_call: TRBJ2-5
v_call: TRBV6-5
d_call: TRBD2
clone_size: -
cdr3_aa: CASSTQGLPQETQYF
cdr3_nt: TGTGCCAGCAGTACCCAGGGACTACCTCAAGAGACCCAGTACTTC

j_call: TRBJ2-2
v_call: TRBV7-9
d_call: TRBD1
clone_size: -
cdr3_aa: CASSLAGGQGAIGELFF
cdr3_nt: TGTGCCAGCAGCTTAGCGGGAGGACAGGGGGCTATCGGGGAGCTGTTTTTT

j_call: TRBJ2-5
v_call: TRBV11-1
d_call: TRBD2
clone_size: -
cdr3_aa: CASSLGLAGDQETQYF
cdr3_nt: TGTGCCAGCAGCCTCGGACTAGCGGGGGATCAAGAGACCCAGTACTTC

j_call: TRBJ1-4
v_call: TRBV7-8
d_call: -
clone_size: -
cdr3_aa: CASSYPTGPTNEKLFF
cdr3_nt: TGTGCCAGCAGCTATCCGACAGGTCCAACTAATGAAAAACTGTTTTTT

j_call: TRBJ2-5
v_call: TRBV11-3
d_call: TRBD2
clone_size: -
cdr3_aa: CASSLAAGEETQYF
cdr3_nt: TGTGCCAGCAGCTTAGCGGCGGGGGAAGAGACCCAGTACTTC

j_call: TRBJ2-1
v_call: TRBV10-3
d_call: TRBD2
clone_size: once
cdr3_aa: CAIRGGGDNEQFF
cdr3_nt: TGTGCCATCAGGGGCGGGGGGGACAATGAGCAGTTCTTC

j_call: TRBJ1-2
v_call: TRBV7-2
d_call: -
clone_size: -
cdr3_aa: CASSLALRYGYTF
cdr3_nt: TGTGCCAGCAGCTTAGCGTTGCGCTATGGCTACACCTTC

j_call: TRBJ1-1
v_call: TRBV15
d_call: TRBD1
clone_size: -
cdr3_aa: CATSGGTGGNTEAFF
cdr3_nt: TGTGCCACCAGCGGAGGGACAGGGGGTAACACTGAAGCTTTCTTT

j_call: TRBJ1-5
v_call: TRBV6-5
d_call: -
clone_size: few
cdr3_aa: CASSPFKEGNQPQHF
cdr3_nt: TGTGCCAGCAGCCCCTTTAAGGAGGGCAATCAGCCCCAGCATTTT

j_call: TRBJ1-2
v_call: TRBV19
d_call: -
clone_size: -
cdr3_aa: CATQWGGLRYGYTF
cdr3_nt: TGTGCCACCCAGTGGGGGGGACTCAGATATGGCTACACCTTC

j_call: TRBJ2-2
v_call: TRBV7-9
d_call: -
clone_size: many
cdr3_aa: CASSPTPRGELFF
cdr3_nt: TGTGCCAGCAGCCCCACGCCTAGGGGGGAGCTGTTTTTT

j_call: TRBJ2-3
v_call: TRBV9
d_call: -
clone_size: -
cdr3_aa: CASSLDGPSTDTQYF
cdr3_nt: TGTGCCAGCAGCCTGGACGGCCCAAGCACAGATACGCAGTATTTT

j_call: TRBJ1-3
v_call: TRBV28
d_call: -
clone_size: -
cdr3_aa: CASSRDGSGNTIYF
cdr3_nt: TGTGCCAGCAGCCGCGACGGCAGTGGAAACACCATATATTTT

j_call: TRBJ1-2
v_call: TRBV5-5
d_call: TRBD1
clone_size: -
cdr3_aa: CASRTGQGPYGYTF
cdr3_nt: TGTGCCAGCAGGACCGGACAGGGACCCTATGGCTACACCTTC

j_call: TRBJ1-1
v_call: TRBV5-1
d_call: -
clone_size: -
cdr3_aa: CASSPGGSTEAFF
cdr3_nt: TGCGCCAGCAGCCCCGGAGGGAGCACTGAAGCTTTCTTT

j_call: TRBJ2-2
v_call: TRBV2
d_call: -
clone_size: many
cdr3_aa: CASSGFISTGELFF
cdr3_nt: TGTGCCAGCAGTGGGTTCATTTCCACCGGGGAGCTGTTTTTT

j_call: TRBJ1-3
v_call: TRBV6-1
d_call: -
clone_size: -
cdr3_aa: CASSEARRTSFSGNTIYF
cdr3_nt: TGTGCCAGCAGTGAAGCGCGAAGGACGTCCTTCTCTGGAAACACCATATATTTT

j_call: TRBJ1-1
v_call: TRBV7-2
d_call: -
clone_size: once
cdr3_aa: CASSSEAFNTEAFF
cdr3_nt: TGTGCCAGCAGCTCGGAGGCATTTAACACTGAAGCTTTCTTT

j_call: TRBJ1-5
v_call: TRBV5-6
d_call: -
clone_size: -
cdr3_aa: CASSLRGWLNQPQHF
cdr3_nt: TGTGCCAGCAGCTTGCGGGGTTGGCTCAATCAGCCCCAGCATTTT

j_call: TRBJ1-1
v_call: TRBV7-2
d_call: -
clone_size: -
cdr3_aa: CASSPGGGRNTEAFF
cdr3_nt: TGTGCCAGCAGCCCCGGGGGGGGGCGGAACACTGAAGCTTTCTTT

j_call: TRBJ1-5
v_call: TRBV12-5
d_call: TRBD1
clone_size: few
cdr3_aa: CASGLGSDRGLKQPQHF
cdr3_nt: TGTGCTAGTGGTTTGGGCTCCGACAGGGGGCTTAAACAGCCCCAGCATTTT